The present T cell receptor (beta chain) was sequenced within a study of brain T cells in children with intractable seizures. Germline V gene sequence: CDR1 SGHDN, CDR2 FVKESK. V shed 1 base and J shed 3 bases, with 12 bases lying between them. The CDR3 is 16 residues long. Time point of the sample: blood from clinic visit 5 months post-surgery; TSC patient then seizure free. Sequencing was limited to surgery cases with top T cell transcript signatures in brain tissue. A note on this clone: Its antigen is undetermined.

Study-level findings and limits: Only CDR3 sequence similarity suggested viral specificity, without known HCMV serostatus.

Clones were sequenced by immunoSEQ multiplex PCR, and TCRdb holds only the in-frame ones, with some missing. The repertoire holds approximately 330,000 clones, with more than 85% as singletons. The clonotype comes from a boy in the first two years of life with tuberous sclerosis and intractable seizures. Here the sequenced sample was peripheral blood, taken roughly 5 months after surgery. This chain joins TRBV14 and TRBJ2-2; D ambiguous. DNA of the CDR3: TGTGCCAGCAGCCAAGCTCTCCCGGTATACACCGGGGAGCTGTTTTTT. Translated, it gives CASSQALPVYTGELFF.